A selection of T cell receptor beta chains follows, all from one sample in a study of cytomegalovirus exposure and HLA in healthy donors. TCRdb keeps only in-frame clones here, not all; method: immunoSEQ multiplex PCR. This sample has around 200,000 clones, with roughly 82% found just once. Source material: PBMCs. These receptors were collected from a girl aged 2-15 years in good health and CMV-seropositive. The CDR3 runs from the conserved cysteine through the conserved F or W. D genes are given only for firm matches. Not all rows give a size; the values are once, few, many and, for expanded clones, a class.

v_gene	len	d_gene	j_gene	abundance	CDR3aa	CDR3nt
TRBV28	14	TRBD2	TRBJ2-7	NA	CASFTSGSNHEQYF	TGTGCCAGCTTTACTAGCGGGAGTAACCACGAGCAGTACTTC
TRBV30	16	TRBD2	TRBJ2-3	NA	CAWSGRAGGPGDTQYF	TGTGCCTGGAGTGGCCGAGCGGGAGGGCCAGGAGATACGCAGTATTTT
TRBV5-6	16	NA	TRBJ2-7	NA	CASSRGGRGYSYEQYF	TGTGCCAGCAGCCGCGGGGGCCGGGGGTACTCCTACGAGCAGTACTTC
TRBV19	13	NA	TRBJ1-5	NA	CASTDSVNQPQHF	TGTGCCAGTACCGACAGCGTCAATCAGCCCCAGCATTTT
TRBV9	15	TRBD1	TRBJ2-3	NA	CASSVSGTVTDTQYF	TGTGCCAGCAGCGTTTCCGGGACAGTCACAGATACGCAGTATTTT
TRBV29-1	14	TRBD1	TRBJ2-1	NA	CSVGPGQGRDEQFF	TGCAGCGTTGGGCCGGGACAGGGTAGGGATGAGCAGTTCTTC
TRBV25-1	12	NA	TRBJ1-3	once	CASSLHGNTIYF	TGTGCCAGCAGCTTACATGGAAACACCATATATTTT
TRBV15	17	TRBD1	TRBJ1-6	NA	CATSPTGTGTGNSPLHF	TGTGCCACCAGCCCTACCGGGACAGGGACGGGAAATTCACCCCTCCACTTT
TRBV28	15	NA	TRBJ2-5	NA	CASSKALPSQETQYF	TGTGCCAGCAGCAAAGCCTTACCTTCTCAAGAGACCCAGTACTTC
TRBV19	15	TRBD2	TRBJ2-7	NA	CASSMGGGRAYEQYF	TGTGCCAGTAGTATGGGCGGGGGGCGAGCCTACGAGCAGTACTTC
TRBV5-1	14	NA	TRBJ1-1	NA	CASSPDLTGTEAFF	TGCGCCAGCAGCCCGGACTTGACTGGCACTGAAGCTTTCTTT
TRBV9	14	TRBD1	TRBJ2-2	NA	CASSATGAGGELFF	TGTGCCAGCAGCGCAACAGGGGCGGGCGGGGAGCTGTTTTTT
TRBV7-6	15	NA	TRBJ2-3	NA	CASSPSILSSDTQYF	TGTGCCAGCAGCCCTTCTATATTGAGTTCAGATACGCAGTATTTT
TRBV27	17	TRBD2	TRBJ2-2	NA	CASSLFAPGLAAGELFF	TGTGCCAGCAGTTTATTCGCACCGGGACTAGCCGCCGGGGAGCTGTTTTTT
TRBV4-1	17	TRBD2	TRBJ2-1	NA	CASSHKLAGGVYNEQFF	TGCGCCAGCAGCCACAAACTAGCGGGAGGGGTCTACAATGAGCAGTTCTTC
TRBV28	16	NA	TRBJ1-3	NA	CASSSTGLDSGNTIYF	TGTGCCAGCAGTTCCACAGGGTTGGATTCTGGAAACACCATATATTTT
TRBV19	16	TRBD2	TRBJ2-1	NA	CASRRASGVTYNEQFF	TGTGCCAGTAGGCGAGCTAGCGGGGTGACATACAATGAGCAGTTCTTC
TRBV9	11	NA	TRBJ2-3	NA	CASSASDTQYF	TGTGCCAGCAGCGCTTCAGATACGCAGTATTTT
TRBV5-1	15	TRBD1	TRBJ1-1	NA	CASSHRGQGGTEAFF	TGCGCCAGCAGCCATAGAGGACAGGGAGGCACTGAAGCTTTCTTT
TRBV19	13	TRBD1	TRBJ1-1	NA	CASNQQGHTEAFF	TGTGCCAGTAACCAACAGGGGCACACTGAAGCTTTCTTT
TRBV10-1	15	TRBD2	TRBJ2-3	NA	CASSEGFGGADTQYF	TGCGCCAGCAGTGAAGGATTCGGGGGGGCAGATACGCAGTATTTT
TRBV5-1	14	NA	TRBJ1-1	few	CASSFAGAGTEAFF	TGCGCCAGCAGCTTTGCGGGCGCGGGCACTGAAGCTTTCTTT
TRBV19	14	NA	TRBJ2-7	NA	CASSRGTSSYEQYF	TGTGCCAGTAGCCGGGGGACGAGCTCCTACGAGCAGTACTTC
TRBV28	14	TRBD1	TRBJ1-1	NA	CASSPGQDNTEAFF	TGTGCCAGCAGCCCCGGACAGGACAACACTGAAGCTTTCTTT
TRBV28	13	NA	TRBJ1-2	once	CASSYRRSYGYTF	TGTGCCAGCAGTTACCGGAGAAGTTATGGCTACACCTTC
TRBV14	14	NA	TRBJ2-1	NA	CASSQEDRWDEQFF	TGTGCCAGCAGCCAAGAAGACAGGTGGGATGAGCAGTTCTTC
TRBV27	16	NA	TRBJ1-6	NA	CASSRRTQVLNSPLHF	TGTGCCAGCAGTCGAAGAACACAGGTATTAAATTCACCCCTCCACTTT
TRBV5-6	13	TRBD1	TRBJ1-5	few	CASSRQGNQPQHF	TGTGCCAGCAGCCGACAGGGAAACCAGCCCCAGCATTTT
TRBV6-1	16	TRBD1	TRBJ1-1	few	CASSEDRGSVYTEAFF	TGTGCCAGCAGTGAAGACAGGGGGTCCGTGTACACTGAAGCTTTCTTT
TRBV29-1	14	TRBD1	TRBJ1-2	NA	CSVAGTGDNYGYTF	TGCAGCGTCGCCGGGACAGGAGACAACTATGGCTACACCTTC
TRBV7-6	15	TRBD2	TRBJ2-1	NA	CASSWGAGGYNEQFF	TGTGCCAGCAGCTGGGGCGCGGGGGGGTACAATGAGCAGTTCTTC
TRBV7-9	15	TRBD2	TRBJ2-1	NA	CASSPIPGLAVEQFF	TGTGCCAGCAGTCCAATACCGGGACTAGCGGTTGAGCAGTTCTTC
TRBV28	15	NA	TRBJ2-3	NA	CASSLSAGGTDTQYF	TGTGCCAGCAGTTTGTCCGCAGGGGGCACAGATACGCAGTATTTT
TRBV4-2	15	NA	TRBJ1-1	few	CASSQDPGVYTEAFF	TGTGCCAGCAGCCAAGATCCGGGAGTGTACACTGAAGCTTTCTTT
TRBV6-1	14	NA	TRBJ2-7	NA	CASSESQGFYEQYF	TGTGCCAGCAGTGAAAGTCAGGGGTTCTACGAGCAGTACTTC
TRBV19	13	NA	TRBJ1-1	NA	CASTKKTDTEAFF	TGTGCCAGTACTAAAAAGACAGACACTGAAGCTTTCTTT
TRBV30	11	NA	TRBJ1-2	NA	CAWGGNYGYTF	TGTGCCTGGGGCGGGAACTATGGCTACACCTTC
TRBV4-1	15	NA	TRBJ1-4	NA	CASSQDVQVNEKLFF	TGCGCCAGCAGCCAAGACGTACAGGTTAATGAAAAACTGTTTTTT
TRBV2	11	NA	TRBJ2-3	NA	CASATTDTQYF	TGTGCCAGCGCGACTACAGATACGCAGTATTTT
TRBV11-2	15	NA	TRBJ1-1	NA	CASSPSAGFNTEAFF	TGTGCCAGCAGCCCCTCTGCGGGGTTTAACACTGAAGCTTTCTTT
TRBV7-9	17	TRBD1	TRBJ1-5	NA	CASSLAEGQGANQPQHF	TGTGCCAGCAGCTTAGCTGAGGGACAGGGGGCGAACCAGCCCCAGCATTTT
TRBV15	13	TRBD1	TRBJ1-2	NA	CATSSNRGYGYTF	TGTGCCACCAGCAGCAACAGGGGCTATGGCTACACCTTC
TRBV6-5	15	NA	TRBJ2-3	NA	CASSRGAGSTDTQYF	TGTGCCAGCTCCCGTGGGGCGGGGAGCACAGATACGCAGTATTTT
TRBV7-8	15	TRBD1	TRBJ2-7	NA	CASSSPRDSPYEQYF	TGTGCCAGCAGCTCGCCCCGGGACAGCCCCTACGAGCAGTACTTC
TRBV7-2	15	TRBD2	TRBJ2-7	NA	CASSRLTSGTYEQYF	TGTGCCAGCAGCCGACTGACTAGCGGGACATACGAGCAGTACTTC
TRBV6-1	14	NA	TRBJ1-2	NA	CASSRTGSNYGYTF	TGTGCCAGCAGTAGAACCGGGTCGAACTATGGCTACACCTTC
TRBV21-1	20	NA	TRBJ2-7	NA	CTSGGTVFLTVNIRVYEQYF	TGTACTTCCGGCGGGACAGTCTTCCTTACGGTAAATATACGGGTCTACGAGCAGTACTTC
TRBV19	14	NA	TRBJ2-7	NA	CASSIGSGEYEQYF	TGTGCCAGTAGTATTGGGTCGGGGGAGTACGAGCAGTACTTC
TRBV4-2	17	TRBD2	TRBJ2-1	NA	CASSQDLGTSGYNEQFF	TGTGCCAGCAGCCAAGATCTAGGGACTAGCGGTTACAATGAGCAGTTCTTC
TRBV7-3	14	NA	TRBJ2-3	NA	CASKVSGEADTQYF	TGTGCCAGCAAAGTGAGCGGAGAGGCAGATACGCAGTATTTT
TRBV18	15	TRBD2	TRBJ2-4	NA	CASSPPGRGENIQYF	TGTGCCAGCTCACCCCCCGGGAGGGGAGAAAACATTCAGTACTTC
TRBV5-1	15	TRBD2	TRBJ2-1	NA	CASSPGWGGYNEQFF	TGCGCCAGCAGCCCCGGATGGGGGGGTTACAATGAGCAGTTCTTC